The 5 T cell receptor beta chains below were found in one sample sequenced in a study of cytomegalovirus exposure and HLA in healthy donors. PCR was performed using 60 Vbeta and 13 Jbeta primers. Produced via immunoSEQ multiplex PCR; TCRdb's table is partial and in-frame only. The sample has tens of thousands of clones, 65% to 80% seen once. Sample: PBMCs. All receptors derive from a male donor in good health and CMV-seropositive.

The V call is TRBV5-4, the J call TRBJ2-1; 11 bases agree with TRBD2. The V and J ends lost 4 bases and 7 bases, in that order; junction bases with no gene match: 7. Germline CDR1 is SGHNT and CDR2 is YYREEE (reference sequence). The CDR3 has 15 residues. The CDR3 DNA reads as TGTGCCAGCAGCCCCGGGACTAGCGGCCCGAATGAGCAGTTCTTC. This encodes CASSPGTSGPNEQFF.

This chain connects TRBV27 to TRBJ2-7, with D possibly being TRBD2 (6 bases). V dropped 10 bases and J dropped 3 bases, with 10 bases sitting between them. CDR1 is MNHEY and CDR2 is SMNVEV in the germline V gene (reference sequence). This CDR3 spans 11 amino acids. The CDR3, as DNA: TGTGCCACTGGGAGGATCTACGAGCAGTACTTC. Its translation: CATGRIYEQYF.

The V call is TRBV9, the J call TRBJ1-1; D remains unclear. Germline CDR1 reads SGDLS; CDR2 reads YYNGEE. V was cut by 0 bases and J by 2 bases, with 5 bases left in between. The CDR3 is made up of 13 amino acids. The CDR3 sequence: CASSVVPNTEAFF. CDR3 DNA sequence: TGTGCCAGCAGCGTAGTCCCAAACACTGAAGCTTTCTTT.

Turning to this clone: Germline and junction disagree at one end, which may indicate a read error. This chain connects TRBV5-1 to TRBJ1-5; D is uncertain. Per germline, CDR1 SGHRS and CDR2 YFSETQ. The CDR3 extends over 14 amino acids. This chain's CDR3 is CASSEGSSHQPQHF. The CDR3 bases are TGCGCCAGCAGCGAGGGAAGTAGCCATCAGCCCCAGCATTTT.

CDR3 nucleotide sequence: TGTGCCAGCAGTGATTCCAGTTATAGCAATCAGCCCCAGCATTTT. Translating gives CASSDSSYSNQPQHF. The V and J genes are TRBV2 and TRBJ1-5; D call uncertain. Trimming took 3 bases from V and 0 from J, leaving 9 bases between them. Germline loops: CDR1 SNHLY, CDR2 FYNNEI. The CDR3 contains 15 residues.